One T cell receptor (beta chain) is described in this entry. The Seattle patients joined while their infection was active and were tracked longitudinally afterward. As processed by the authors: Nucleated cell number was recorded as an estimate derived from reference gene primer amplification. Method: immunoSEQ multiplex PCR; TCRdb's copy keeps in-frame clones and lacks some. V, J and clone size are taken as reported in that table, and D and trimming were inferred from the DNA itself. The profile shows about 150,000 clones, 88% of them singletons. This sample stems from a study of blood T cell repertoires in COVID-19. Study information: The United States, Italy and Spain supplied acute and convalescent COVID-19 samples. T cells, B-cell-depleted T cells, or PBMCs supplied cDNA or gDNA.

CDR1 and CDR2 from the germline V gene are SGDLS and YYNGEE. The CDR3 contains 15 residues. The V and J ends lost 0 bases and 3 bases, in that order; junction bases with no gene match: 3. The source material was peripheral blood. The TCR originated in a human donor with COVID-19, enrolled during active disease. The donor label of this sample is uncertain. The rearrangement uses TRBV9 and TRBJ1-5, with 7 bases aligning to TRBD1. CDR3 nucleotides: TGTGCCAGCAGCGTAGGACAGGGTTTCAATCAGCCCCAGCATTTT. Its protein is CASSVGQGFNQPQHF.